These 10 T cell receptor beta chains originate from one sample sequenced in a study of T cell responses to AZD1222 COVID-19 vaccine (dated by TCRdb to the early 2020s). The library was produced with the immunoSEQ multiplex PCR assay. This is the immuneACCESS table as TCRdb keeps it, with only in-frame sequences that have V and J called. A part of the clones is gone; compared with another copy, unresolved V genes explain less than half, and the rest is unexplained. The sample table contains about 150,000 clones; only one count was recorded for 85% to 90% of them. Just over 9% of the sample lies in the top ten. This specimen's time point label, interpreted: about 28 days (+/-7) after the second vaccine dose. Material: peripheral blood, obtained 28 days after the second AZD1222 dose. Receptors were obtained from an adult who received the AZD1222 COVID-19 vaccine.

This rearrangement joins TRBV28 to TRBJ2-1; D tentatively fits TRBD1 or TRBD2 (5 bases each). Trimming shortened V by 8 bases and J by 6 bases, and 20 bases separated the two germline ends. CDR3 length: 15 amino acids. In germline, CDR1 is MDHEN, CDR2 SYDVKM. The CDR3 region has the DNA TGTGCCAGCTCGGTTAGGCTGGGACCCCCCAATGAGCAGTTCTTC. It codes for CASSVRLGPPNEQFF.

The J gene is TRBJ2-3, the V gene TRBV19; D remains ambiguous. V was shortened by 6 bases and J by 2 bases, with 3 bases between the two germline ends. Germline CDR1 is LNHDA and CDR2 is SQIVND (reference sequence). The CDR3 is made up of 11 amino acids. The CDR3 loop reads CASSFTDTQYF. The CDR3 DNA reads TGTGCCAGTAGCTTCACAGATACGCAGTATTTT.

This clone was detected a few times. CDR3 DNA sequence: TGTGCCAGCTCGGCCCGGGAGGGATACAATGAGCAGTTCTTC. Translated: CASSAREGYNEQFF. This chain connects TRBV13 to TRBJ2-1; 8 bases fit TRBD2. Germline CDR1 PRHDT, CDR2 FYEKMQ (reference sequence). The CDR3 has 14 residues. With 8 bases clipped from V and 4 bases from J, the junction kept 7 bases outside the gene matches.

The chain has TRBV5-4 and TRBJ2-5; no clear D gene. Per germline, CDR1 SGHNT and CDR2 YYREEE (reference sequence). V lost 4 bases and J lost 2, with 12 bases in between. This CDR3 is built from 14 residues. The CDR3 DNA sequence: TGTGCCAGCAGCGTCGGTTCGGAACAAGAGACCCAGTACTTC. Translating it yields CASSVGSEQETQYF.

V gene TRBV6-5 combines with J gene TRBJ2-7, with unresolved D. The germline gives CDR1 MNHEY, CDR2 SVGAGI. The ends were cut back, 7 bases at V and 3 bases at J, with 10 bases in the middle. The CDR3 consists of 12 residues. Written as DNA, the CDR3 is TGTGCCAGCAAAAAGAATTACTACGAGCAGTACTTC. It specifies CASKKNYYEQYF.

The CDR3, as DNA: TGTGCCAGCAGCCCTCAAGGGACTAGCATCGGCGGGGAGCTGTTTTTT. It yields the protein CASSPQGTSIGGELFF. The rearrangement links TRBV9 to TRBJ2-2, with TRBD2 identical over 9 bases. CDR3 length: 16 residues. Germline V gives CDR1 SGDLS, CDR2 YYNGEE. J gave up 7 bases and V 4 bases, and 11 bases lay outside the gene matches.

This rearrangement joins TRBV4-1 to TRBJ1-1; tentative D call: TRBD1 (5 bases). V was cut by 0 bases and J by 7 bases, with 12 bases left in between. This CDR3 comprises 14 residues. Per germline, CDR1 MGHRA and CDR2 YSYEKL. The CDR3 loop reads CASSQEVQGGEAFF. CDR3 DNA: TGCGCCAGCAGCCAAGAGGTTCAGGGAGGTGAAGCTTTCTTT.

V usage is TRBV6-2 or TRBV6-3 and J usage is TRBJ2-1; the match to TRBD2 covers 11 bases. Germline V gives CDR1 MNHEY, CDR2 SVGEGT. V lost 4 bases to trimming and J lost 12 bases; unmatched junction nucleotides: 5. This CDR3 comprises 13 residues. This CDR3 reads CASSFVAGGLQFF. The CDR3 bases are TGTGCCAGCAGTTTCGTAGCGGGAGGGTTGCAGTTCTTC.

The CDR3 coding sequence is TGTGCCAGCAGCGGTGGACTAGCCTACACCGGGGAGCTGTTTTTT. Its translation: CASSGGLAYTGELFF. The V gene is TRBV9, the J gene TRBJ2-2; 8 nucleotides line up with TRBD2. The CDR3 consists of 15 residues. J gave up 3 bases and V 3 bases, and 4 bases lay outside the gene matches. Germline V CDR1 and CDR2: SGDLS, YYNGEE.

On this clone itself: Just one base apart from a much larger clone, this may be a read error. The same CDR3 is also encoded by other DNA sequences in this sample. This chain connects TRBV19 to TRBJ2-2, with 9 nucleotides matching TRBD1. This CDR3 contains 15 residues. Germline V lookup: CDR1 LNHDA, CDR2 SQIVND (reference sequence). The CDR3 coding sequence is TGTGCCAGTAGTAAGACAGGGGGGCCTACCGGGGAACTGTTTTTT. Translating gives CASSKTGGPTGELFF.